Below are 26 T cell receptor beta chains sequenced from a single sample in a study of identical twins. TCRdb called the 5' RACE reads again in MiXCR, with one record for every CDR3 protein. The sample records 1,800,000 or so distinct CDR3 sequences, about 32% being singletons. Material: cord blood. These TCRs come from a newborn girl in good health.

DNA of the CDR3: TGTGCCACCAGTGATTTGCCACCGGCAGATACGCAGTATTTT. It is translated as CATSDLPPADTQYF. This chain links TRBV24-1 with TRBJ2-3; D gene uncertain. Per the germline V gene, CDR1 is KGHDR and CDR2 is SFDVKD. The CDR3 sequence is 14 residues long. With 0 bases removed from V and 4 bases from J, the gap between germline ends came to 7 bases.

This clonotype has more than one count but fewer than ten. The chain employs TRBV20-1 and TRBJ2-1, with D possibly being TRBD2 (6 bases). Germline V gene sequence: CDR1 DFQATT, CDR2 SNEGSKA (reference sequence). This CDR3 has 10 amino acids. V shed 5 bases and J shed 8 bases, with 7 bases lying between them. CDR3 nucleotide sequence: TGCAGTGCTTGGGGGGATGAGCAGTTCTTC. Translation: CSAWGDEQFF.

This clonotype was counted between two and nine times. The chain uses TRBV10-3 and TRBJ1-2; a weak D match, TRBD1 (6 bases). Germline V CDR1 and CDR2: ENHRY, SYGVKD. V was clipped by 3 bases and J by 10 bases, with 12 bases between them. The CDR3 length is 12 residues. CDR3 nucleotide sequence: TGTGCCATCAGTGACGGGGGCCATATCTACACCTTC. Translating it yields CAISDGGHIYTF.

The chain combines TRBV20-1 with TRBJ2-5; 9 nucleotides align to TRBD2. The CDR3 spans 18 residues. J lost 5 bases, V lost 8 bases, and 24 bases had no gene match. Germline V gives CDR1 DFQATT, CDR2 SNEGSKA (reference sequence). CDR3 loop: CSSRDGSRGSGGLETQYF. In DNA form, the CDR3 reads TGCAGTTCCCGGGACGGCAGCCGTGGTAGCGGGGGCTTGGAGACCCAGTACTTC.

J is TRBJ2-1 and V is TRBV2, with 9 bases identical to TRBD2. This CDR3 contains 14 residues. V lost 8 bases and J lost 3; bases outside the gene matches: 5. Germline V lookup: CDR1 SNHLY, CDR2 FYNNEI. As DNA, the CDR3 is TGTGCCAGCGGTAGCGGGAGTAGCTACAATGAGCAGTTCTTC. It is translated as CASGSGSSYNEQFF.

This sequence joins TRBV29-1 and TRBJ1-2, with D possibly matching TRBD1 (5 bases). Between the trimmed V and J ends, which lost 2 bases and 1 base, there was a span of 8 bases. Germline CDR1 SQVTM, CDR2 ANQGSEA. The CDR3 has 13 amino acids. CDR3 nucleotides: TGCAGCGTTGAAACAGGACTTAACTATGGCTACACCTTC. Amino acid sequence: CSVETGLNYGYTF.

The CDR3 coding sequence is TGTGCCAGCAGCTTAGCGCAGAGGGGCCGGGACACTGAAGCTTTCTTT. Encoded protein: CASSLAQRGRDTEAFF. This rearrangement joins TRBV7-9 to TRBJ1-1; D might be TRBD1 (5 bases). Trimming removed 0 bases from V and 3 bases from J, with 14 bases in between. The germline V gene has CDR1 SEHNR and CDR2 FQNEAQ (reference sequence). The CDR3 spans 16 residues.

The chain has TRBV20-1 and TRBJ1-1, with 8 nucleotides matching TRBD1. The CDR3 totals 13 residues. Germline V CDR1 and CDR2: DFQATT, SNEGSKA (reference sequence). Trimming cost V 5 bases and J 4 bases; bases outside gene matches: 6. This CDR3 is CSAGRTGGTEAFF. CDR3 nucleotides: TGCAGTGCTGGCCGCACAGGGGGCACTGAAGCTTTCTTT.

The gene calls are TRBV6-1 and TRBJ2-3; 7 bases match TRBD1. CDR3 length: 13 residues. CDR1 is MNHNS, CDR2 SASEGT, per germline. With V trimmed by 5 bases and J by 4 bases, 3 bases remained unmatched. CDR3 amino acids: CASSFGQADTQYF. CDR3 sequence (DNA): TGTGCCAGCAGTTTTGGACAGGCAGATACGCAGTATTTT.

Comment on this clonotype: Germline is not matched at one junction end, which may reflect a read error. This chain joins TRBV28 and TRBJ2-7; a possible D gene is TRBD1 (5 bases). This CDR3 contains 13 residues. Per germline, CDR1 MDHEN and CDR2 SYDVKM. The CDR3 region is CASYRTNYNEQVF. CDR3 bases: TGTGCCAGCTACAGGACCAATTACAATGAGCAGGTCTTC.

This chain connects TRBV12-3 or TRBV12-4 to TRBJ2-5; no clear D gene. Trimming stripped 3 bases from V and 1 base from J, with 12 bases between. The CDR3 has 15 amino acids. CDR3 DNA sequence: TGTGCCAGCAGTTTGGCCCTGCGACCCCAAGAGACCCAGTACTTC. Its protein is CASSLALRPQETQYF.

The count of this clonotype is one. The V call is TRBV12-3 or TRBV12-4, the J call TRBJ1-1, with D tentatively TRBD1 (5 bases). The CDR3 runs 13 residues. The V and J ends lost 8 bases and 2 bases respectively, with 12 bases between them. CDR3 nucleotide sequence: TGTGCCAGCGGTTCGACAGTTAACACTGAAGCTTTCTTT. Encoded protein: CASGSTVNTEAFF.

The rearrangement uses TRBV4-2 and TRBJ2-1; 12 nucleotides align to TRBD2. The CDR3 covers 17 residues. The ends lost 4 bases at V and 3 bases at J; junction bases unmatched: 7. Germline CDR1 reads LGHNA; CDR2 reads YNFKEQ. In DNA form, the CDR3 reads TGTGCCAGCAGCCCCAGACTAGCGGGGGACTACTACAATGAGCAGTTCTTC. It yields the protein CASSPRLAGDYYNEQFF.

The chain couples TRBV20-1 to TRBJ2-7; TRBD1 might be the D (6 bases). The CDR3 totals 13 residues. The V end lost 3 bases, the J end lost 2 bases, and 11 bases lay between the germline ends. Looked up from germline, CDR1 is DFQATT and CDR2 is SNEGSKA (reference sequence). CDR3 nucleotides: TGCAGTGCTAGCCCAGGGGATACCTACGAGCAGTACTTC. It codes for CSASPGDTYEQYF.

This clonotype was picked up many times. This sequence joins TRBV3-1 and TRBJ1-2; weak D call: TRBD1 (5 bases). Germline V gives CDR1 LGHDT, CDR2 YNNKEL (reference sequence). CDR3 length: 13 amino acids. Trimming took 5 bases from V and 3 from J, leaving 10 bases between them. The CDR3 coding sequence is TGTGCCAGCAGCACTACAGGCGACTATGGCTACACCTTC. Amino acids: CASSTTGDYGYTF.

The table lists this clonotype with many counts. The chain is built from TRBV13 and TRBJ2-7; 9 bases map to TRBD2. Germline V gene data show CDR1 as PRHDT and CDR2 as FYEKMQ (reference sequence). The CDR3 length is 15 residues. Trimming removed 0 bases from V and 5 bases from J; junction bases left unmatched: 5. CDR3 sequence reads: CASSLGPGLANEQYF. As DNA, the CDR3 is TGTGCCAGCAGCTTAGGCCCCGGACTAGCGAACGAGCAGTACTTC.

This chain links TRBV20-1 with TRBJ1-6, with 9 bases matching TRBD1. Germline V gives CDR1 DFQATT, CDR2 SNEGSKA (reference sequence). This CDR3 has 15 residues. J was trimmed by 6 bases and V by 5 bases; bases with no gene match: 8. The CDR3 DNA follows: TGCAGTGCTGGGAGGGGACAGGGCGTTAATTCACCCCTCCACTTT. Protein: CSAGRGQGVNSPLHF.

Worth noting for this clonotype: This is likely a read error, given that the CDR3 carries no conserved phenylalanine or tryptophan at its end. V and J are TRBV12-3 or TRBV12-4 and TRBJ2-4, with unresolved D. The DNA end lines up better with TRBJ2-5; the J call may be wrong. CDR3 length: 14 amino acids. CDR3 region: CASSIRRIQETQYL. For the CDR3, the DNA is TGTGCCAGCAGTATCAGACGGATCCAAGAGACCCAGTACTTA.

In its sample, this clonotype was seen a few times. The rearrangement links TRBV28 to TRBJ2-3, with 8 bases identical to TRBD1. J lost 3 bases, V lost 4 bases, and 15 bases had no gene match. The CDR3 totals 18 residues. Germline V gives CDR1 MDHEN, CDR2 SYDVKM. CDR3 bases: TGTGCCAGCAGTTGGGGAGGTGTACAGGGGGATCGAACAGATACGCAGTATTTT. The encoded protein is CASSWGGVQGDRTDTQYF.

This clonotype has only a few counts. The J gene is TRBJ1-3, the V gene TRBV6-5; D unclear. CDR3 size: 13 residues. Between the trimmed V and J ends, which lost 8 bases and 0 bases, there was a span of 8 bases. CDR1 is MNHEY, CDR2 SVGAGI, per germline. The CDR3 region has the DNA TGTGCCAGCTCGGGGAGCTCTGGAAACACCATATATTTT. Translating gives CASSGSSGNTIYF.

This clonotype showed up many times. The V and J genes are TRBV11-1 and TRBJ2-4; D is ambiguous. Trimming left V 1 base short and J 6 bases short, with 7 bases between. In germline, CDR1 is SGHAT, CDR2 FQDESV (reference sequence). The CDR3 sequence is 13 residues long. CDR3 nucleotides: TGTGCCAGCAGCTTAGAGTCAGGAAACATTCAGTACTTC. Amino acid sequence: CASSLESGNIQYF.

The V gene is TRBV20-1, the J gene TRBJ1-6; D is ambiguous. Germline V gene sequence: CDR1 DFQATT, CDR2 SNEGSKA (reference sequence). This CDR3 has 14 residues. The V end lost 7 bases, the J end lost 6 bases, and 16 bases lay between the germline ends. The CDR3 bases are TGCAGTGGCACCTGGGGTGCTGGTAATTCACCCCTCCACTTT. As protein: CSGTWGAGNSPLHF.

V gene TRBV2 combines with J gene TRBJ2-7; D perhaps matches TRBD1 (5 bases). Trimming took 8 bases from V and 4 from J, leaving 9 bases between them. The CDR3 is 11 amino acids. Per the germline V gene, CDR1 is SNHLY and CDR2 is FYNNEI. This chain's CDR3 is CASVQAYEQYF. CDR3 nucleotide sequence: TGTGCCAGCGTACAGGCGTACGAGCAGTACTTC.

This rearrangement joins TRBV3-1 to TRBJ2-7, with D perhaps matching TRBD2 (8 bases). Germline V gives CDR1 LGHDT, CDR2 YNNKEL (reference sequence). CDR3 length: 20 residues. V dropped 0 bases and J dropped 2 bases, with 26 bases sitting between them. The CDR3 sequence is CASSQEGRGLPSGSPYEQYF. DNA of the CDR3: TGTGCCAGCAGCCAAGAGGGAAGGGGGCTACCGAGCGGGAGTCCCTACGAGCAGTACTTC.

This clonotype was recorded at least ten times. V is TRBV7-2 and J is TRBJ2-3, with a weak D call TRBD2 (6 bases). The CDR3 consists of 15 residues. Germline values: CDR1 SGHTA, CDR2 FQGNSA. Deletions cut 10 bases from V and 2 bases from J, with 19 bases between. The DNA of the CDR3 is TGTGCCACGGAACCCCCGGGACTGATCACAGATACGCAGTATTTT. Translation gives CATEPPGLITDTQYF.

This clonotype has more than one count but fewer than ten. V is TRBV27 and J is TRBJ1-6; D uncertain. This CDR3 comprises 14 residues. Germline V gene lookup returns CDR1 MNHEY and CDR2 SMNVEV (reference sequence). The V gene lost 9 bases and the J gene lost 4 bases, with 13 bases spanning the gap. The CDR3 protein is CARPSRRYNSPLHF. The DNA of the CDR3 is TGTGCCAGACCCTCCCGACGTTATAATTCACCCCTCCACTTT.